This record covers a single TCR beta chain. The source of the sample is a study of blood T cell repertoires in COVID-19. Study-wide context: In each case, the material was cDNA or gDNA derived from T cells, B-cell-depleted T cells, or PBMCs.

Germline V CDR1 and CDR2: SEHNR, FQNEAQ (reference sequence). Trimming left V 3 bases short and J 7 bases short, with 15 bases between. The CDR3 extends over 15 amino acids. Sequencing was performed with immunoSEQ multiplex PCR; in TCRdb, only in-frame clones are kept and a portion is missing. Of around 150,000 clones in the sample, around 82% were seen once. Material: peripheral blood. This sequence joins TRBV7-9 and TRBJ1-4; D may be TRBD1 (5 bases). This receptor was obtained from a woman aged 55 to 70 with acute or convalescent COVID-19. CDR3 amino acids: CASSLSGMYSEKLFF. Written as DNA, the CDR3 is TGTGCCAGCAGCTTGTCAGGGATGTATTCTGAAAAACTGTTTTTT.